This is a list of T cell receptor beta chains from one sample in a study of blood T cell repertoires in COVID-19. Here immunoSEQ multiplex PCR was the method, and the copy in TCRdb shows in-frame clones only, minus some. The table has about 440,000 clones, roughly 88% seen once; the top ten hold about 0.6%. Sequencing was carried out using PBMCs or T cells enriched from blood (not recorded which). The receptors stem from a young man who had recovered from COVID-19. The CDR3 runs from the conserved cysteine through the conserved F or W. D genes are given only for firm matches. Clone size is not always given. Where it is, it says once, few, many or a class for expanded clones.

V: TRBV24-1
J: TRBJ1-5
D: .
size: .
CDR3: CATSSTDRHNQPQHF
DNA: TGTGCCACCAGTTCCACGGACAGACACAATCAGCCCCAGCATTTT

V: TRBV9
J: TRBJ2-7
D: TRBD2
size: .
CDR3: CASSVGGLSYEQYF
DNA: TGTGCCAGCAGCGTGGGAGGGCTTTCCTACGAGCAGTACTTC

V: TRBV28
J: TRBJ1-2
D: TRBD1
size: .
CDR3: CASNDRTGGSYGYTF
DNA: TGTGCCAGCAACGACCGGACAGGGGGGAGCTATGGCTACACCTTC

V: TRBV19
J: TRBJ1-2
D: .
size: .
CDR3: CASSYTTNYGYTF
DNA: TGTGCCAGTAGTTACACCACTAACTATGGCTACACCTTC

V: TRBV7-9
J: TRBJ1-2
D: .
size: .
CDR3: CASSLPRADGYTF
DNA: TGTGCCAGCAGCTTACCCAGGGCGGATGGCTACACCTTC

V: TRBV7-2
J: TRBJ1-5
D: .
size: .
CDR3: CASSRTRVDQPQHF
DNA: TGTGCCAGCAGCCGGACACGGGTTGATCAGCCCCAGCATTTT

V: TRBV28
J: TRBJ2-3
D: TRBD2
size: .
CDR3: CASSPGLARGTDTQYF
DNA: TGTGCCAGCAGTCCAGGACTAGCGCGGGGCACAGATACGCAGTATTTT

V: TRBV2
J: TRBJ2-7
D: TRBD2
size: .
CDR3: CASRVRLAGADEQYF
DNA: TGTGCCAGCCGTGTAAGACTAGCGGGAGCCGACGAGCAGTACTTC

V: TRBV28
J: TRBJ1-1
D: TRBD1
size: .
CDR3: CASSPVTGANTEAFF
DNA: TGTGCCAGCAGTCCTGTGACAGGGGCGAACACTGAAGCTTTCTTT

V: TRBV7-9
J: TRBJ1-1
D: TRBD1
size: .
CDR3: CASSQGQPLEAFF
DNA: TGTGCCAGCAGCCAGGGACAGCCACTTGAAGCTTTCTTT

V: TRBV9
J: TRBJ1-1
D: .
size: .
CDR3: CASSVASGREEAFF
DNA: TGTGCCAGCAGCGTAGCTTCGGGCAGGGAAGAAGCTTTCTTT

V: TRBV3-1/TRBV3-2
J: TRBJ2-1
D: .
size: .
CDR3: CASSHASVAAYNEQFF
DNA: TGTGCCAGCAGCCATGCCTCGGTTGCGGCCTACAATGAGCAGTTCTTC

V: TRBV9
J: TRBJ1-2
D: TRBD1
size: .
CDR3: CASSVGDRGGYTF
DNA: TGTGCCAGCAGCGTAGGGGACAGGGGTGGCTACACCTTC

V: TRBV19
J: TRBJ1-5
D: .
size: .
CDR3: CASSRGNQPQHF
DNA: TGTGCCAGCTCCAGGGGAAATCAGCCCCAGCATTTT

V: TRBV2
J: TRBJ2-1
D: TRBD2
size: .
CDR3: CASSRLAGAGIYNEQFF
DNA: TGTGCCAGCAGTAGACTAGCGGGAGCGGGCATATACAATGAGCAGTTCTTC

V: TRBV5-1
J: TRBJ2-1
D: TRBD2
size: few
CDR3: CASSSAETSEYNEQFF
DNA: TGCGCCAGCAGCTCGGCCGAGACTAGCGAGTACAATGAGCAGTTCTTC

V: TRBV28
J: TRBJ2-1
D: TRBD1
size: .
CDR3: CASSSPHPGQNDNEQFF
DNA: TGTGCCAGCAGTTCCCCCCACCCGGGACAGAACGACAATGAGCAGTTCTTC

V: TRBV15
J: TRBJ1-2
D: .
size: .
CDR3: CATSRDRGIDGYTF
DNA: TGTGCCACCAGCAGAGATCGGGGTATCGATGGCTACACCTTC

V: TRBV7-3
J: TRBJ2-2
D: .
size: .
CDR3: CASSLTGSRAAGELFF
DNA: TGTGCCAGCAGCTTAACGGGGTCCAGGGCGGCCGGGGAGCTGTTTTTT

V: TRBV3-1/TRBV3-2
J: TRBJ2-1
D: .
size: .
CDR3: CASSQGNWLRVYLSGVYNEQFF
DNA: TGTGCCAGCAGCCAAGGTAACTGGCTTAGGGTCTATCTTTCAGGGGTCTACAATGAGCAGTTCTTC

V: TRBV7-9
J: TRBJ2-5
D: .
size: .
CDR3: CASSRPGAETQYF
DNA: TGTGCCAGCAGCAGGCCAGGGGCGGAGACCCAGTACTTC

V: TRBV30
J: TRBJ2-1
D: .
size: once
CDR3: CAWTGSAGSSYNEQFF
DNA: TGTGCCTGGACTGGATCGGCGGGGAGCTCCTACAATGAGCAGTTCTTC

V: TRBV3-1/TRBV3-2
J: TRBJ1-4
D: .
size: .
CDR3: CASSQVVLTGEKLFF
DNA: TGTGCCAGCAGCCAAGTTGTCCTAACAGGTGAAAAACTGTTTTTT

V: TRBV2
J: TRBJ2-1
D: .
size: .
CDR3: CASSEATRSRQFF
DNA: TGTGCCAGCAGTGAAGCCACTAGATCCAGGCAGTTCTTC

V: TRBV10-2
J: TRBJ1-2
D: .
size: .
CDR3: CASSDRGGGYTF
DNA: TGCGCCAGCAGTGACAGGGGCGGTGGCTACACCTTC

V: TRBV5-8
J: TRBJ2-1
D: TRBD2
size: .
CDR3: CASSKREKEQFF
DNA: TGTGCCAGCAGCAAGCGGGAGAAGGAGCAGTTCTTC

V: TRBV15
J: TRBJ2-1
D: TRBD2
size: .
CDR3: CATPSTSGHSYNEQFF
DNA: TGTGCCACCCCCTCCACTAGCGGCCATTCCTACAATGAGCAGTTCTTC

V: TRBV2
J: TRBJ1-2
D: .
size: .
CDR3: CASSKDSAYGYTF
DNA: TGTGCCAGCAGTAAGGACTCTGCCTATGGCTACACCTTC

V: TRBV9
J: TRBJ1-6
D: .
size: .
CDR3: CASSLEGFNSPLHF
DNA: TGTGCCAGCTCATTAGAGGGATTTAATTCACCCCTCCACTTT

V: TRBV28
J: TRBJ2-7
D: .
size: .
CDR3: CATRGSELKISYEQYF
DNA: TGTGCCACCCGGGGGTCGGAGCTAAAGATCTCCTACGAGCAGTACTTC

V: TRBV4-1
J: TRBJ2-3
D: TRBD2
size: .
CDR3: CASSSRLAGGPDTQYF
DNA: TGCGCCAGCAGCTCCCGACTAGCGGGGGGGCCCGATACGCAGTATTTT

V: TRBV7-8
J: TRBJ2-1
D: .
size: .
CDR3: CASSNRDLNEQFF
DNA: TGTGCCAGCAGCAATCGGGACTTAAATGAGCAGTTCTTC

V: TRBV19
J: TRBJ1-2
D: .
size: .
CDR3: CASRPTGDNYGYTF
DNA: TGTGCCAGTAGACCGACCGGAGATAACTATGGCTACACCTTC

V: TRBV5-1
J: TRBJ1-4
D: TRBD1
size: .
CDR3: CASSTGQATNEKLFF
DNA: TGCGCCAGCAGCACAGGACAGGCAACTAATGAAAAACTGTTTTTT

V: TRBV5-8
J: TRBJ1-5
D: .
size: .
CDR3: CASSVPDDQPQHF
DNA: TGTGCCAGCAGCGTCCCAGATGATCAGCCCCAGCATTTT

V: TRBV9
J: TRBJ1-4
D: TRBD1
size: once
CDR3: CASSIRQGGGEKLFF
DNA: TGTGCCAGCAGCATCAGACAGGGAGGTGGAGAAAAACTGTTTTTT

V: TRBV11-2
J: TRBJ2-7
D: TRBD2
size: .
CDR3: CASSLVGSGRINEQYF
DNA: TGTGCCAGCAGCTTAGTTGGTAGCGGGAGAATCAACGAGCAGTACTTC

V: TRBV3-1/TRBV3-2
J: TRBJ1-1
D: TRBD1
size: .
CDR3: CASSPTGSTEAFF
DNA: TGTGCCAGCAGTCCGACAGGGTCGACTGAAGCTTTCTTT

V: TRBV2
J: TRBJ2-3
D: .
size: .
CDR3: CASSSIQAYRTDTQYF
DNA: TGTGCCAGCAGTTCGATCCAGGCTTACCGCACAGATACGCAGTATTTT

V: TRBV10-3
J: TRBJ1-5
D: .
size: .
CDR3: CAISESPVGGNQPQHF
DNA: TGTGCCATCAGTGAGTCGCCCGTGGGGGGAAATCAGCCCCAGCATTTT

V: TRBV7-9
J: TRBJ2-2
D: TRBD1
size: .
CDR3: CASSLALGQGAGELFF
DNA: TGTGCCAGCAGCTTAGCGCTGGGACAGGGTGCCGGGGAGCTGTTTTTT

V: TRBV14
J: TRBJ2-7
D: .
size: .
CDR3: CASSQDLVVYEQYF
DNA: TGTGCCAGCAGCCAAGACCTAGTAGTCTACGAGCAGTACTTC

V: TRBV29-1
J: TRBJ2-1
D: TRBD2
size: once
CDR3: CSVEEVAGGRYNEQFF
DNA: TGCAGCGTTGAAGAAGTAGCGGGAGGGAGATACAATGAGCAGTTCTTC

V: TRBV11-2
J: TRBJ1-1
D: .
size: .
CDR3: CASSRGGTEAFF
DNA: TGTGCCAGCAGCCGCGGGGGAACTGAAGCTTTCTTT